The sequence of this T cell receptor (beta chain) was determined in a study of fetal regulatory T cell absence and autoimmunity (dated by TCRdb to 2016 to 2017). At the level of the whole study: Exocrine pancreas autoimmunity was observed in the IPEX patients in the absence of clinical diabetes.

The junction carries 18 bases between V and J, which are trimmed by 5 bases and 5 bases respectively. CDR3 length: 15 amino acids, cysteine to phenylalanine. Only the CDR3 portion is preserved as DNA: 45 bases, with reading frame beginning at the first base. Per the germline V gene (reference sequence), SEHNR is the CDR1 and FQNEAQ is the CDR2. For this clone: The antigen this receptor binds is unknown. No base quality values were provided; no much bigger clone lies one nucleotide off.

TCRbeta CDR3 regions were amplified and barcoded by two-step multiplex PCR on the immunoSEQ human TCRbeta survey platform. Sequencing of the libraries was done on Illumina instruments, and IgH was sequenced in parallel from the same samples. The published analysis was carried out like this. To remove PCR and sequencing errors, raw reads were filtered against IMGT V, D, J definitions and grouped with a nearest-neighbor algorithm. Clones were defined by identical nucleotide sequence; differential abundance between tissues used per-clone Fisher exact tests with pFDR threshold p<0.01. Clones whose frequencies were too low for statistical inference were excluded by a minimum inclusion filter of 10 in either sample. Pairwise clonal comparisons used the immunoSEQ Analyzer, and gene family usage was assessed with IMGT tools. TCRdb's version of the immuneACCESS table is confined to in-frame rearrangements and falls short of the full clone set. An unresolved V gene accounts for under half of the shortfall where checked; the remainder is of unknown origin. D and trimming were read from the DNA, whereas the V and J calls and clone size are those reported in that table. This sample gives about 46,000 clones in total; just under 85% of them show up just once. Of the sample, 0.4% to 0.45% falls within the top ten clones.

On the study overall, not on this receptor specifically: Cord blood and pancreas had broadly similar TRB gene family usage, resembling published neonatal and adult repertoires. The TCR compartment showed significant oligoclonal enrichment in pancreas versus cord blood, with some top clones over 85-fold enriched. The oligoclonal enrichment was interpreted as support for antigen-driven autoimmunity occurring in the pancreas before birth in IPEX syndrome.

The DNeasy Blood and Tissue Kit was used to extract roughly 2-3.4 ug of genomic DNA from umbilical cord blood or frozen pancreas. This receptor chain uses TRBV7-9 and TRBJ2-5; the D segment is perhaps TRBD1 or TRBD2, each sharing 5 matched bases. The specimen was cord blood. The clonotype was recovered from a newborn boy with IPEX syndrome. The CDR3 region has the sequence CASSPITGLEETQYF. The sequence in DNA is TGTGCCAGCAGCCCCATTACGGGGCTGGAGGAGACCCAGTACTTC. Full variable domain (CDR3 extended with the reference TRBV7-9 and TRBJ2-5 proteins): DTGVSQNPRHKITKRGQNVTFRCDPISEHNRLYWYRQTLGQGPEFLTYFQNEAQLEKSRLLSDRFSAERPKGSFSTLEIQRTEQGDSAMYLCASSPITGLEETQYFGPGTRLLVL.